What follows describes a single TCR beta chain. Its specificity is not known. This record comes from a study of shared clonotypes between healthy human individuals. General observations from the study: Across subsets, estimated richness was generally greater for naive than for memory populations. Specimens sampled were limited to blood, with tissue repertoires likely differing.

The authors combined CD45RO+ cells with CCR7-negative CD45RA+ TemRA cells as CD8 memory. Using roughly 180 ng DNA, approximately 30,000 T cell genomes, the sorted-subset replicate PCRs were run. Data came from immunoSEQ multiplex PCR; TCRdb stores just in-frame clones and leaves some out. Found here are roughly 300,000 clones, around 86% of them singletons; the top ten hold 15% to 20%. Trimming took 0 bases from V and 2 from J, leaving 17 bases between them. Germline V gives CDR1 LGHNA, CDR2 YSLEER. The CDR3 extends over 17 amino acids. The sequence was obtained from a man aged 18 to 29 in good health. The chain uses TRBV4-3 and TRBJ2-7, with TRBD2 as a possible D gene (6 bases). The specimen sequenced was memory CD8+ T cells sorted from blood. Regarding subset: CD45RO+ cells pooled with CCR7-negative TemRA cells. Here the CDR3 DNA reads TGCGCCAGCAGCCAAGATTCAGCGGAGGGGAACCCCTACGAGCAGTACTTC. It codes for CASSQDSAEGNPYEQYF.